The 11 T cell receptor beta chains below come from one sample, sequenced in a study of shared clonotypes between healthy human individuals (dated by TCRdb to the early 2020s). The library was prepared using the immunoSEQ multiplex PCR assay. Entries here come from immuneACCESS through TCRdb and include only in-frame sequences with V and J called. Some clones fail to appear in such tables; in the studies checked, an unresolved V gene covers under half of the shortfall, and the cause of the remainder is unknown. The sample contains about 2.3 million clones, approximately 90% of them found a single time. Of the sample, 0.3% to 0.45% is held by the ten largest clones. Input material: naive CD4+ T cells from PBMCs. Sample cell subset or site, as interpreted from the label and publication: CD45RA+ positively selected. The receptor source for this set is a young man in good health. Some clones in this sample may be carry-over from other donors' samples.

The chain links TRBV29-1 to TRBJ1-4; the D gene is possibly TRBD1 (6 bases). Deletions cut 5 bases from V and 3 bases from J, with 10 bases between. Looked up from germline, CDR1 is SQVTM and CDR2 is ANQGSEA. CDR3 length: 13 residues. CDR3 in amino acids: CSVPWGPNEKLFF. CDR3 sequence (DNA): TGCAGCGTTCCGTGGGGGCCTAATGAAAAACTGTTTTTT.

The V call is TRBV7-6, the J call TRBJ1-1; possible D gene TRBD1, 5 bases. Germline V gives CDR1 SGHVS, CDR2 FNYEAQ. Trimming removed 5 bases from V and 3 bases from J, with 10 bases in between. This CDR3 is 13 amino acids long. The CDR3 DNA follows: TGTGCCAGCAGCCGGGACCGGGACACTGAAGCTTTCTTT. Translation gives CASSRDRDTEAFF.

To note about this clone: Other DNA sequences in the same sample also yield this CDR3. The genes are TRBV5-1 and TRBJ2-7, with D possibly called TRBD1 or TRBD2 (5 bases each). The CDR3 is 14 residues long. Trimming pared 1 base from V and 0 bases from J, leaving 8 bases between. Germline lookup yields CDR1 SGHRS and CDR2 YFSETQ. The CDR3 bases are TGCGCCAGCAGCTTGTTGGGGACCTCCTACGAGCAGTACTTC. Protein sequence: CASSLLGTSYEQYF.

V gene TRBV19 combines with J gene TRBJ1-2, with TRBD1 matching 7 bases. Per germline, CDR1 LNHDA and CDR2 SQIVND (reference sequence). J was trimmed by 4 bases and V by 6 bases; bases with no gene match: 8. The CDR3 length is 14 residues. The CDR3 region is CASRSIDRAYGYTF. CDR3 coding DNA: TGTGCCAGTAGATCAATCGACAGGGCCTATGGCTACACCTTC.

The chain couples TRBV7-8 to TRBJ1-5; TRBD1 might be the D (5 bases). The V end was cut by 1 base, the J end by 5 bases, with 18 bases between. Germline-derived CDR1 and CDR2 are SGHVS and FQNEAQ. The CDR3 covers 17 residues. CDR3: CASSLVGGKRIDQPQHF. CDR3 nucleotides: TGTGCCAGCAGCTTAGTCGGGGGTAAAAGAATTGATCAGCCCCAGCATTTT.

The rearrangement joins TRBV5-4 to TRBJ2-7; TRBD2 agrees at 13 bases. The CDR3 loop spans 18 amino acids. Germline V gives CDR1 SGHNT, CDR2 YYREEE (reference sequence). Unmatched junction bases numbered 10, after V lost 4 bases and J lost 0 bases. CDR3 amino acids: CASSPGGLAGSSSYEQYF. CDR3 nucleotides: TGTGCCAGCAGCCCCGGGGGACTAGCGGGATCCAGCTCCTACGAGCAGTACTTC. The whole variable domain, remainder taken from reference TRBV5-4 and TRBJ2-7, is ETGVTQSPTHLIKTRGQQVTLRCSSQSGHNTVSWYQQALGQGPQFIFQYYREEENGRGNFPPRFSGLQFPNYSSELNVNALELDDSALYLCASSPGGLAGSSSYEQYFGPGTRLTVT.

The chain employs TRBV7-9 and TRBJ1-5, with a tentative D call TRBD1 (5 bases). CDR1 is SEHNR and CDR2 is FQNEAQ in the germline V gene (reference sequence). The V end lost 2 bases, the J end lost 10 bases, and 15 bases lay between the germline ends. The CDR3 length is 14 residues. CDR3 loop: CASSLLGQGSPQHF. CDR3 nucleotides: TGTGCCAGCAGCTTACTGGGCCAGGGTAGTCCCCAGCATTTT. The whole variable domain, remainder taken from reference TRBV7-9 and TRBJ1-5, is DTGVSQNPRHKITKRGQNVTFRCDPISEHNRLYWYRQTLGQGPEFLTYFQNEAQLEKSRLLSDRFSAERPKGSFSTLEIQRTEQGDSAMYLCASSLLGQGSPQHFGDGTRLSIL.

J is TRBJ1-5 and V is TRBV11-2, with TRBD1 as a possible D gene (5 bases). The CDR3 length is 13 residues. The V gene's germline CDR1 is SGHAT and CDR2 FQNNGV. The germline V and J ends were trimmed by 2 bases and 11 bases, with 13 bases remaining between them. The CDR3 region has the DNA TGTGCCAGCAGCTTATCTGTAGGGGAAACCCAGCATTTT. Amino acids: CASSLSVGETQHF.

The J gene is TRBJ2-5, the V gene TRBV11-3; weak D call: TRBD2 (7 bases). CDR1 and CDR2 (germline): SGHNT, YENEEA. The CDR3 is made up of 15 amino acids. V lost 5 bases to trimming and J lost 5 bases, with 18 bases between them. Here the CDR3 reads CASSHKGGEKETQYF. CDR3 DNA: TGTGCCAGCAGCCACAAGGGGGGGGAGAAGGAGACCCAGTACTTC. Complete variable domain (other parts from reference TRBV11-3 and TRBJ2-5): EAGVVQSPRYKIIEKKQPVAFWCNPISGHNTLYWYLQNLGQGPELLIRYENEEAVDDSQLPKDRFSAERLKGVDSTLKIQPAELGDSAVYLCASSHKGGEKETQYFGPGTRLLVL.

The CDR3 region is CASSPPSGAGVTDTQYF. Written as DNA, the CDR3 is TGTGCCAGCAGCCCCCCAAGTGGAGCGGGAGTCACAGATACGCAGTATTTT. The chain couples TRBV5-4 to TRBJ2-3; 8 positions agree with TRBD2. Germline loops: CDR1 SGHNT, CDR2 YYREEE (reference sequence). Trimming cost V 4 bases and J 2 bases; bases outside gene matches: 12. CDR3 length: 17 residues.

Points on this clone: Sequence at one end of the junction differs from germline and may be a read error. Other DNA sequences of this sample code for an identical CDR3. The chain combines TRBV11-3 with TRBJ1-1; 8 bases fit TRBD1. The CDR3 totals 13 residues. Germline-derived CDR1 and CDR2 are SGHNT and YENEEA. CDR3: CASSLDRETEAFF. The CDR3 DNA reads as TGTGCCAGCAGCTTGGACAGGGAGACTGAAGCCTTCTTT.